The clone carrying this T cell receptor beta chain has more than one count but fewer than ten. The authors built TCR beta libraries using iRepertoire HTBI primers and Arm-PCR of CDR3 regions. TCRdb re-called the multiplex PCR reads through MiXCR, storing one row per CDR3 protein. There are roughly 440,000 distinct CDR3 sequences in the sample; 15% to 20% occur only once, and approximately 22% lies in the top ten. The CDR3 totals 17 residues. CDR1 and CDR2 (germline): SGHAT, FQNNGV. V lost 1 base to trimming and J lost 0 bases, with 13 bases between them. Time point defined: newly diagnosed GD, antithyroid drugs for less than 3 months. Construction of the TCR library relied on RNA isolated from PBMCs. The source of the patients was an endocrinology department in Xi'an, China. This sample is part of a study of regulatory T cells in long-lasting Graves disease. The data also belong to a second study, concerning T cells in Graves' hyperthyroidism and ophthalmopathy. Turning to that study: In patients aged 18 to 65, hyperthyroidism was newly diagnosed, with duration under 2 months.

V and J are TRBV11-2 and TRBJ1-3; possibly TRBD1 for D (5 bases). The sequencing here drew on peripheral blood mononuclear cells (PBMCs), taken at new diagnosis, from a patient treated with antithyroid drugs. The TCR was taken from a woman aged 18-29 years with Graves disease. In nucleotides, the CDR3 is TGTGCCAGCAGCTTAGGTGGCTGGGGGAGCTCTGGAAACACCATATATTTT. Translated: CASSLGGWGSSGNTIYF.